These T cell receptor beta chains were read from a single sample in a study of T cell responses to AZD1222 COVID-19 vaccine. Some clones are missing from TCRdb's copy, which holds only in-frame ones; the method was immunoSEQ multiplex PCR. This sample has under 200,000 clones, with 88% found just once. Sequencing was performed on peripheral blood, taken 28 days after the second AZD1222 dose. The receptors derive from an adult who received the AZD1222 COVID-19 vaccine. Both conserved end residues are part of each CDR3. A D gene is named only where the DNA matches it firmly. The size field is filled for only some rows; it gives once, few, many or a size class.

V gene,clone size,J gene,D gene,CDR3 protein,CDR3 DNA
TRBV3-1/TRBV3-2,-,TRBJ2-3,-,CASSPGTDTDTQYF,TGTGCCAGCAGCCCAGGGACCGACACAGATACGCAGTATTTT
TRBV30,-,TRBJ2-2,-,CAWSEGPLFFGELFF,TGTGCCTGGAGCGAGGGGCCCCTTTTCTTCGGGGAGCTGTTTTTT
TRBV6-2/TRBV6-3,-,TRBJ2-2,TRBD2,CASSTPGGGYGTGELFF,TGTGCCAGCAGTACGCCCGGGGGGGGCTACGGCACCGGGGAGCTGTTTTTT
TRBV6-2/TRBV6-3,-,TRBJ2-7,TRBD1,CASSYPSQGATSYEQYF,TGTGCCAGCAGTTACCCTTCACAGGGGGCTACGTCCTACGAGCAGTACTTC
TRBV3-1/TRBV3-2,-,TRBJ2-3,-,CASSPFHKRTTDTQYF,TGTGCCAGCAGCCCCTTCCACAAGCGGACCACAGATACGCAGTATTTT
TRBV12-3/TRBV12-4,-,TRBJ1-2,-,CASSLTLYGYTF,TGTGCCAGCAGTTTGACACTCTATGGCTACACCTTC
TRBV28,-,TRBJ1-1,TRBD1,CASNTGVTEAFF,TGTGCCAGCAATACAGGGGTGACTGAAGCTTTCTTT
TRBV7-2,-,TRBJ2-2,TRBD2,CASSLGLAGVSGELFF,TGTGCCAGCAGCTTAGGACTAGCGGGAGTATCCGGGGAGCTGTTTTTT
TRBV28,-,TRBJ1-2,-,CASSLYARGGYTF,TGTGCCAGCAGTTTGTATGCTCGTGGAGGCTACACCTTC
TRBV30,-,TRBJ2-7,TRBD2,CAWSVSRRTSGRVYEQYF,TGTGCCTGGAGTGTATCAAGACGAACTAGCGGGAGAGTGTACGAGCAGTACTTC
TRBV28,once,TRBJ2-7,TRBD1,CASRRQGSHEQYF,TGTGCCAGCAGAAGACAGGGGTCCCACGAGCAGTACTTC
TRBV6-2/TRBV6-3,once,TRBJ2-1,-,CASSSLGRNEQFF,TGTGCCAGCAGCTCTCTAGGCAGAAATGAGCAGTTCTTC
TRBV12-3/TRBV12-4,-,TRBJ2-7,-,CASRVGHYEQYF,TGTGCCAGCAGAGTCGGGCACTACGAGCAGTACTTC
TRBV5-4,few,TRBJ2-3,-,CASSSVGERAGTQYF,TGTGCCAGCAGCTCCGTAGGGGAAAGGGCAGGTACGCAGTATTTT
TRBV5-8,-,TRBJ2-2,-,CASSLVRQSSTGELFF,TGTGCCAGCAGCTTGGTTAGGCAGTCGAGCACCGGGGAGCTGTTTTTT
TRBV7-9,-,TRBJ2-6,TRBD1,CASSLAQGEFGANVLTF,TGTGCCAGCAGCTTAGCCCAGGGGGAATTTGGGGCCAACGTCCTGACTTTC
TRBV5-5,-,TRBJ2-5,-,CASSLQGRETQYF,TGTGCCAGCAGCCTTCAGGGGAGAGAGACCCAGTACTTC
TRBV6-2/TRBV6-3,-,TRBJ1-1,-,CASSYLPVQGTEAFF,TGTGCCAGCAGTTACTTGCCGGTCCAAGGCACTGAAGCTTTCTTT
TRBV2,-,TRBJ2-7,-,CASRASYLYEQYF,TGTGCCAGCAGAGCCTCCTATCTTTACGAGCAGTACTTC
TRBV15,-,TRBJ2-1,-,CATSRDPAGKQFF,TGTGCCACCAGCAGAGATCCGGCGGGTAAGCAGTTCTTC
TRBV7-6,-,TRBJ2-1,-,CASSLEEGNNEQFF,TGTGCCAGCAGCTTAGAGGAGGGAAACAATGAGCAGTTCTTC
TRBV27,-,TRBJ2-3,-,CASSQVQADTQYF,TGTGCCAGCAGCCAAGTTCAGGCAGATACGCAGTATTTT
TRBV3-1/TRBV3-2,-,TRBJ2-1,-,CASSQGGKRSSYNEQFF,TGTGCCAGCAGCCAAGGAGGTAAGCGCAGCTCCTACAATGAGCAGTTCTTC
TRBV7-9,-,TRBJ1-4,-,CASSYQGHGEKLFF,TGTGCCAGCAGCTATCAGGGCCACGGTGAAAAACTGTTTTTT
TRBV4-1,-,TRBJ2-2,TRBD1,CASSVQGAVNTGELFF,TGCGCCAGCAGCGTACAGGGGGCGGTTAACACCGGGGAGCTGTTTTTT
TRBV7-2,-,TRBJ2-1,-,CASSLVSATRVVEQFF,TGTGCCAGCAGCTTAGTCTCGGCGACCAGGGTGGTTGAGCAGTTCTTC
TRBV28,-,TRBJ1-3,TRBD1,CASRSQGDSGNTIYF,TGTGCCAGCCGGTCACAGGGGGACTCTGGAAACACCATATATTTT
TRBV28,-,TRBJ2-1,-,CASSAAARRANEQFF,TGTGCCAGTTCAGCAGCGGCTAGGCGGGCCAATGAGCAGTTCTTC
TRBV7-2,-,TRBJ2-2,TRBD1,CASSPTNRGRGGELFF,TGTGCCAGCAGCCCTACGAACAGGGGGCGGGGCGGGGAGCTGTTTTTT
TRBV29-1,once,TRBJ1-3,-,CSVHRDNSGNTIYF,TGCAGCGTCCACCGGGACAACTCTGGAAACACCATATATTTT
TRBV10-3,-,TRBJ1-2,-,CAISDEGRANGYTF,TGTGCCATCAGTGACGAGGGACGCGCCAATGGGTACACCTTC
TRBV4-1,-,TRBJ2-7,TRBD2,CASSQLLAGGGSRNEQYF,TGCGCCAGCAGCCAACTACTAGCGGGAGGAGGGTCTAGGAACGAGCAGTACTTC
TRBV19,-,TRBJ1-2,TRBD1,CASSIRQGDYGYTF,TGTGCCAGTAGTATCCGACAGGGAGATTATGGCTACACCTTC
TRBV4-2,-,TRBJ1-2,-,CASSQVMGGRGDSYGYTF,TGTGCCAGCAGCCAAGTAATGGGGGGGCGCGGTGATTCCTATGGCTACACCTTC
TRBV6-5,-,TRBJ2-3,-,CASSYGLARTDTQYF,TGTGCCAGCAGTTATGGGCTAGCGCGCACAGATACGCAGTATTTT
TRBV18,-,TRBJ1-2,TRBD1,CASSPNPQGAVGYTF,TGTGCCAGCTCACCAAATCCCCAGGGGGCTGTTGGCTACACCTTC
TRBV28,-,TRBJ2-7,TRBD1,CASTPSGTGPYEQYF,TGTGCCAGCACCCCCAGCGGGACAGGGCCCTACGAGCAGTACTTC
TRBV28,-,TRBJ1-2,-,CAILTGADGYTF,TGTGCCATCCTCACCGGGGCTGATGGCTACACCTTC
TRBV6-5,few,TRBJ1-1,-,CASSPAGNTEAFF,TGTGCCAGCAGTCCGGCGGGGAACACTGAAGCTTTCTTT
TRBV3-1/TRBV3-2,-,TRBJ2-1,TRBD2,CASSPRRTSGAYNEQFF,TGTGCCAGCAGCCCCCGGCGGACTAGCGGGGCCTACAATGAGCAGTTCTTC
TRBV6-5,-,TRBJ2-7,-,CASSRDFMVSYEQYF,TGTGCCAGCAGCCGAGACTTCATGGTGTCCTACGAGCAGTACTTC
TRBV10-3,-,TRBJ2-6,TRBD1,CAISVGDRGSGANVLTF,TGTGCCATCAGTGTAGGGGACAGGGGCTCTGGGGCCAACGTCCTGACTTTC